This T cell receptor beta chain was obtained from a study of blood T cell repertoires in COVID-19. Sequenced by immunoSEQ multiplex PCR; TCRdb stores in-frame clones only, minus some. The table has approximately 430,000 clones, about nine tenths seen once. CDR3 length: 15 amino acids. The germline V gene encodes CDR1 MGHRA and CDR2 YSYEKL. V was pared by 1 base and J by 5 bases, with 11 bases between. This TCR derives from a woman under 40 with active or convalescent COVID-19. The V gene is TRBV4-1, the J gene TRBJ2-2; tentative D call: TRBD1 (6 bases). Material for sequencing was peripheral blood. CDR3 DNA: TGCGCCAGCAGCCAAGGGCACAGGGAAACCGGGGAGCTGTTTTTT. Translation gives CASSQGHRETGELFF.